This T cell receptor beta chain originates from a study of T-cell reconstitution after alpha-beta-depleted transplantation in children. This sample's TCRbeta library carried unique molecular identifier barcodes. TCRdb recomputed calls from the PCR reads with MiXCR, one row per CDR3 protein. The data contain 350,000 to 400,000 distinct CDR3 sequences, approximately 20% of them seen just once; the ten biggest clones take up 3.8%. Ten or more counts support this clonotype. The clonotype was recovered from a human donor who donated a stem cell graft to a child with acute myeloid leukemia. The source was PBMCs from the stem cell graft donor, collected from the stem cell graft.

The CDR3 DNA reads TGCAGTGCTAGGTCTAATTTGGCGGGAGATTACAATGAGCAGTTCTTC. It translates to CSARSNLAGDYNEQFF. The rearrangement uses TRBV20-1 and TRBJ2-1, with 7 bases fitting TRBD2. Trimming at V came to 3 bases and at J to 4 bases, leaving 12 bases not matched to a gene. This CDR3 contains 16 residues. Germline CDR1 reads DFQATT; CDR2 reads SNEGSKA (reference sequence).